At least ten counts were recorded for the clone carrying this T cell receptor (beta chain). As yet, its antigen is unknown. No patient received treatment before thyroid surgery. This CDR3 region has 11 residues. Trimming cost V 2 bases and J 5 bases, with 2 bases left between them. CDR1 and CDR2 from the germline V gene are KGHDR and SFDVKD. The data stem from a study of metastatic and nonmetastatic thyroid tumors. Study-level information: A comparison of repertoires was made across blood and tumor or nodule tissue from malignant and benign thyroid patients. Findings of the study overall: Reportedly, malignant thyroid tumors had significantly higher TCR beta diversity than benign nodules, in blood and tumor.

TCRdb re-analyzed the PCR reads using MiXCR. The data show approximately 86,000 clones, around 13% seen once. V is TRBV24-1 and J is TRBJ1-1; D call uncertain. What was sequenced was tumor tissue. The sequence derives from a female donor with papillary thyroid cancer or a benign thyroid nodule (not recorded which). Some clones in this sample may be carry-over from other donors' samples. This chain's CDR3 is CATSDSTEAFF. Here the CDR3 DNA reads TGTGCCACCAGTGATTCAACTGAAGCTTTCTTT.